The rows below give T cell receptor beta chains drawn from one sample of a study of blood T cell repertoires in COVID-19. The assay was immunoSEQ multiplex PCR, and TCRdb's table has in-frame clones only and misses some. The sample yields hundreds of thousands of clones, 89% seen once. Sequencing was done on a sample of PBMCs or T cells enriched from blood (not recorded which). Receptors were obtained from a woman between 35 and 50 years old who had recovered from COVID-19. Both conserved end residues are part of each CDR3. The order of the fields is D gene, clone size, J gene, V gene, CDR3 protein, CDR3 DNA. The D gene is left open where the match is weak. Rows give clone size only sometimes, using once, few, many, or a class for an expanded clone.

NA	NA	TRBJ1-5	TRBV6-5	CASSYRGGRGQPQHF	TGTGCCAGCAGTTACAGGGGCGGGAGGGGACAGCCCCAGCATTTT
NA	NA	TRBJ1-2	TRBV7-9	CASSPWQGGGYTF	TGTGCCAGCAGTCCCTGGCAGGGAGGAGGCTACACCTTC
TRBD1	NA	TRBJ1-4	TRBV29-1	CSVDGTGNEKLFF	TGCAGCGTTGACGGGACAGGGAATGAAAAACTGTTTTTT
TRBD1	NA	TRBJ1-3	TRBV30	CAWKPGGDTIYF	TGTGCCTGGAAACCAGGGGGAGACACCATATATTTT
TRBD2	NA	TRBJ2-3	TRBV3-1/TRBV3-2	CASSQRGSMVAGGTDTQYF	TGTGCCAGCAGCCAAAGAGGATCGATGGTAGCGGGAGGTACAGATACGCAGTATTTT
TRBD2	NA	TRBJ2-1	TRBV7-9	CASSLRTPSGGGEQFF	TGTGCCAGCAGCTTGAGGACGCCTAGCGGGGGGGGAGAACAGTTCTTC
NA	NA	TRBJ2-7	TRBV5-1	CASSWGGTGFEQYF	TGCGCCAGCAGCTGGGGGGGAACAGGGTTCGAGCAGTACTTC
NA	NA	TRBJ1-6	TRBV15	CATSRDLVQGSPLHF	TGTGCCACCAGCAGAGATCTAGTACAAGGTTCACCCCTCCACTTT
NA	once	TRBJ2-7	TRBV7-2	CASSLVTRREQYF	TGTGCCAGCAGCTTAGTTACACGGAGGGAGCAGTACTTC
NA	NA	TRBJ2-1	TRBV18	CASSSGPGLYNEQFF	TGTGCCAGCTCATCCGGTCCAGGGCTCTACAATGAGCAGTTCTTC
TRBD1	once	TRBJ1-1	TRBV29-1	CSVHRGPVAEAFF	TGCAGCGTACACAGGGGACCCGTCGCTGAAGCTTTCTTT
TRBD1	NA	TRBJ2-5	TRBV20-1	CSASPGGLGETQYF	TGCAGTGCTAGTCCAGGGGGCTTGGGAGAGACCCAGTACTTC
NA	NA	TRBJ1-2	TRBV27	CASSPTAGPFHGYTF	TGTGCCAGCAGTCCGACCGCGGGCCCTTTCCATGGCTACACCTTC
TRBD2	NA	TRBJ2-5	TRBV2	CASRRTSGGLRQETQYF	TGTGCCAGCAGACGGACTAGCGGGGGCCTTCGGCAAGAGACCCAGTACTTC
NA	NA	TRBJ1-1	TRBV7-2	CASSLVRVGEAFF	TGTGCCAGCAGCTTAGTGAGAGTTGGTGAAGCTTTCTTT
NA	NA	TRBJ1-1	TRBV19	CASSNRLIARTEAFF	TGTGCCAGTAGTAACAGGTTAATAGCTCGCACTGAAGCTTTCTTT
NA	once	TRBJ2-3	TRBV19	CASSKAFTTSDTQYF	TGTGCCAGTAGTAAGGCCTTTACTACCTCTGATACGCAGTATTTT
NA	NA	TRBJ1-6	TRBV18	CASSPRSFGSPLHF	TGTGCCAGCTCACCACGGAGTTTTGGTTCACCCCTCCACTTT
NA	NA	TRBJ2-7	TRBV28	CASSLGGYEQYF	TGTGCCAGCAGTTTGGGGGGATACGAGCAGTACTTC
NA	NA	TRBJ1-4	TRBV7-2	CASSLDPGDNEKLFF	TGTGCCAGCAGCTTAGATCCGGGGGATAATGAAAAACTGTTTTTT
NA	once	TRBJ1-1	TRBV7-9	CASSFRDTPEAFF	TGTGCCAGCAGCTTCCGGGATACACCTGAAGCTTTCTTT
TRBD2	NA	TRBJ2-1	TRBV30	CAAFREGLFNEQFF	TGTGCCGCCTTTCGGGAGGGCCTATTTAATGAGCAGTTCTTC
NA	NA	TRBJ1-5	TRBV3-1/TRBV3-2	CASSQGQGNQPQHF	TGTGCCAGCAGCCAAGGACAGGGCAATCAGCCCCAGCATTTT
TRBD2	NA	TRBJ2-1	TRBV7-8	CASSPRVRGDNEQFF	TGTGCCAGCAGCCCCCGCGTGCGGGGGGACAATGAGCAGTTCTTC
TRBD1	NA	TRBJ1-4	TRBV28	CASTRGGQGNEKLFF	TGTGCCAGCACCAGAGGGGGACAGGGAAATGAAAAACTGTTTTTT
NA	once	TRBJ1-2	TRBV7-2	CASSLAGAGYTF	TGTGCCAGCAGCTTAGCAGGGGCAGGCTACACCTTC
NA	NA	TRBJ2-1	TRBV18	CASSSPEGVTPNEQFF	TGTGCCAGCTCATCCCCCGAGGGGGTCACACCTAATGAGCAGTTCTTC